This is a list of T cell receptor beta chains from one sample in a study of cytomegalovirus exposure and HLA in healthy donors. TCRdb keeps only in-frame clones here, not all; method: immunoSEQ multiplex PCR. The sample has 90,000 to 120,000 clones, 70% seen once. The source material was PBMCs. The receptor set was obtained from a man aged 35 to 55 in good health and CMV-seropositive. The CDR3 runs from the conserved cysteine through the conserved F or W. Each record gives: D gene, J gene, clone size, CDR3 length, V gene, CDR3 protein, CDR3 DNA. The D gene is left open where the match is weak. Some rows have no size entry. The others give once, few or many, or a class for an expanded clone.

.,TRBJ1-1,.,11,TRBV5-1,CASSLGLEAFF,TGCGCCAGCAGCTTGGGACTGGAAGCTTTCTTT
TRBD1,TRBJ1-2,.,14,TRBV7-2,CASSLGSGGSGYTF,TGTGCCAGCAGCCTAGGATCAGGGGGAAGTGGCTACACCTTC
.,TRBJ2-5,.,13,TRBV9,CASSVAMEETQYF,TGTGCCAGCAGCGTAGCTATGGAGGAGACCCAGTACTTC
TRBD1,TRBJ2-5,.,14,TRBV14,CASSYRTGWETQYF,TGTGCCAGCAGCTACCGGACAGGGTGGGAGACCCAGTACTTC
TRBD2,TRBJ2-1,.,15,TRBV7-2,CASSPGRAGGNEQFF,TGTGCCAGCAGCCCCGGGAGGGCCGGGGGCAATGAGCAGTTCTTC
TRBD1,TRBJ1-1,.,17,TRBV29-1,CSVAGQGAGIMNTEAFF,TGCAGCGTTGCGGGACAGGGGGCTGGGATAATGAACACTGAAGCTTTCTTT
.,TRBJ1-1,.,12,TRBV19,CATQVGGTEAFF,TGTGCCACCCAGGTAGGTGGCACTGAAGCTTTCTTT
.,TRBJ1-5,.,14,TRBV10-3,CAISAGQVGQPQHF,TGTGCCATCAGTGCTGGGCAGGTGGGCCAGCCCCAGCATTTT
TRBD1,TRBJ1-2,.,11,TRBV2,CASSEDRGHTF,TGTGCCAGCAGTGAGGACAGGGGGCACACCTTC
.,TRBJ2-1,.,12,TRBV5-1,CASSHGGNEQFF,TGCGCCAGCAGCCACGGGGGTAATGAGCAGTTCTTC
TRBD2,TRBJ2-1,.,16,TRBV7-8,CASSLGVAAGGDEQFF,TGTGCCAGCAGCTTAGGCGTTGCGGCGGGAGGCGATGAGCAGTTCTTC
TRBD2,TRBJ2-1,medium-sized,15,TRBV6-4,CASSDFGLADNEQFF,TGTGCCAGCAGTGACTTTGGACTAGCGGACAATGAGCAGTTCTTC
TRBD1,TRBJ1-5,.,19,TRBV4-3,CASSQDWGQGGYSNQPQHF,TGCGCCAGCAGCCAAGATTGGGGACAGGGGGGGTATAGCAATCAGCCCCAGCATTTT
.,TRBJ1-1,.,15,TRBV2,CASIRGTYMNTEAFF,TGTGCCAGCATAAGAGGAACCTACATGAACACTGAAGCTTTCTTT
TRBD1,TRBJ1-1,.,14,TRBV4-1,CASSQGTGDTEAFF,TGCGCCAGCAGCCAAGGGACAGGGGACACTGAAGCTTTCTTT
TRBD1,TRBJ2-1,.,15,TRBV27,CASSLSTGTYNEQFF,TGTGCCAGCAGTTTATCGACAGGGACCTACAATGAGCAGTTCTTC
.,TRBJ2-5,.,10,TRBV20-1,CSLGRRDQYF,TGCAGTTTGGGCCGCCGAGACCAGTACTTC
TRBD2,TRBJ2-1,.,16,TRBV6-1,CASSVQRGIPYNEQFF,TGTGCCAGCAGTGTTCAGCGGGGAATACCGTACAATGAGCAGTTCTTC
.,TRBJ2-1,few,15,TRBV6-1,CASSALDFPVDEQFF,TGTGCCAGCAGTGCCCTTGACTTCCCAGTGGATGAGCAGTTCTTC
.,TRBJ1-2,.,12,TRBV10-3,CAISTDNYGYTF,TGTGCCATCAGTACTGATAACTATGGCTACACCTTC
.,TRBJ1-1,few,13,TRBV18,CASSPSVNTEAFF,TGTGCCAGCTCACCATCAGTGAACACTGAAGCTTTCTTT
TRBD1,TRBJ1-2,few,12,TRBV6-4,CASSGDSLGYTF,TGTGCCAGCAGTGGGGACAGCCTTGGCTACACCTTC
.,TRBJ1-1,once,15,TRBV7-9,CASSLARSGITEAFF,TGTGCCAGCAGCTTAGCGCGTTCGGGGATAACTGAAGCTTTCTTT
TRBD1,TRBJ1-2,.,16,TRBV6-1,CASSEDYRGPNYGYTF,TGTGCCAGCAGTGAGGACTACAGGGGGCCCAACTATGGCTACACCTTC
.,TRBJ1-4,.,14,TRBV7-2,CASSLYQGREKLFF,TGTGCCAGCAGCTTATACCAAGGCAGGGAAAAACTGTTTTTT
TRBD1,TRBJ2-1,.,16,TRBV13,CASSTAFGTAYNEQFF,TGTGCCAGCAGCACCGCATTTGGGACAGCTTACAATGAGCAGTTCTTC
.,TRBJ1-6,.,16,TRBV18,CASSPPAGRGVSPLHF,TGTGCCAGCTCACCACCTGCGGGGAGAGGAGTTTCACCCCTCCACTTT
.,TRBJ2-1,few,14,TRBV5-1,CASSFGRGYNEQFF,TGCGCCAGCAGCTTTGGCAGGGGATACAATGAGCAGTTCTTC
TRBD1,TRBJ1-1,.,15,TRBV27,CASSAQGAPHTEAFF,TGTGCCAGCAGTGCCCAGGGGGCGCCCCACACTGAAGCTTTCTTT
TRBD2,TRBJ2-1,.,16,TRBV6-5,CASSYGVTSGRNEQFF,TGTGCCAGCAGTTACGGGGTGACTAGCGGGCGCAATGAGCAGTTCTTC
TRBD1,TRBJ1-5,few,15,TRBV6-8,CASTLYRDSNQPQHF,TGTGCCAGCACCCTATACCGGGACAGTAATCAGCCCCAGCATTTT
.,TRBJ2-3,few,14,TRBV5-1,CASSSELSTDTQYF,TGCGCCAGCAGCTCGGAGCTTAGCACAGATACGCAGTATTTT
TRBD2,TRBJ2-7,.,15,TRBV27,CASRLGLAGAGEQYF,TGTGCCAGCAGGCTCGGACTAGCGGGAGCGGGCGAGCAGTACTTC
.,TRBJ1-1,.,13,TRBV5-8,CASSWTENTEAFF,TGTGCCAGCAGCTGGACAGAGAACACTGAAGCTTTCTTT
.,TRBJ1-1,few,15,TRBV30,CAGWIGGIMNTEAFF,TGTGCCGGGTGGATCGGGGGAATTATGAACACTGAAGCTTTCTTT
.,TRBJ2-1,.,12,TRBV4-2,CASSTYGREQFF,TGTGCCAGCAGCACTTATGGGCGTGAGCAGTTCTTC
TRBD1,TRBJ1-6,once,14,TRBV2,CAGGFTGENSPLHF,TGTGCCGGGGGATTCACAGGGGAAAATTCACCCCTCCACTTT
TRBD1,TRBJ1-4,once,14,TRBV15,CATRRTGANEKLFF,TGTGCCACCAGAAGGACAGGGGCTAATGAAAAACTGTTTTTT
TRBD1,TRBJ1-2,few,17,TRBV7-3,CASSVHLLTGAVGGYTF,TGTGCCAGCAGCGTCCACCTCTTAACAGGGGCCGTCGGTGGCTACACCTTC
.,TRBJ1-2,.,16,TRBV4-1,CASSQESAGANYGYSF,TGCGCCAGCAGCCAAGAGTCCGCGGGTGCTAACTATGGCTACTCCTTC
.,TRBJ2-1,.,16,TRBV4-2,CASSQDLDSGYNEQFF,TGTGCCAGCAGCCAAGATCTTGATAGCGGTTACAATGAGCAGTTCTTC
.,TRBJ1-1,.,13,TRBV6-5,CASSYGQYAEAFF,TGTGCCAGCAGTTACGGACAGTACGCTGAAGCTTTCTTT
.,TRBJ2-5,.,14,TRBV10-3,CAISESTGAETQYF,TGTGCCATCAGTGAGTCCACAGGCGCCGAGACCCAGTACTTC
.,TRBJ2-4,few,11,TRBV10-2,CASSLQDIQYF,TGCGCCAGCAGCCTCCAGGACATTCAGTACTTC
TRBD2,TRBJ2-3,few,17,TRBV2,CASSEALHVTGGDTQYF,TGTGCCAGCAGTGAAGCGCTTCATGTTACGGGAGGAGATACGCAGTATTTT